The 6 T cell receptor beta chains below come from one sample, sequenced in a study of PD-1 blockade in classical Hodgkin lymphoma. The data were produced by immunoSEQ multiplex PCR, yet TCRdb's version contains in-frame clones alone and is incomplete. The table records 15,000 to 20,000 clones, roughly nine tenths of them present only once. Described time point: newly diagnosed, previously untreated cHL patient sample. Sequenced sample: peripheral blood mononuclear cells (PBMCs). These receptors all come from a human donor with classical Hodgkin lymphoma.

The genes are TRBV27 and TRBJ2-3; TRBD2 agrees at 9 bases. Germline CDR1 MNHEY, CDR2 SMNVEV (reference sequence). The ends lost 7 bases at V and 6 bases at J; junction bases unmatched: 11. The CDR3 has 15 residues. The CDR3 DNA follows: TGTGCCAGCAAACAATTGGCGGGAGGGCCGGATACGCAGTATTTT. Amino acids: CASKQLAGGPDTQYF.

The chain links TRBV27 to TRBJ1-3, with a possible D match to TRBD1 (6 bases). V was pared by 7 bases and J by 0 bases, with 16 bases between. The CDR3 is 16 residues long. The germline V gene encodes CDR1 MNHEY and CDR2 SMNVEV (reference sequence). CDR3: CASNYRWTDSGNTIYF. CDR3 sequence (DNA): TGTGCCAGCAACTATCGATGGACAGACTCTGGAAACACCATATATTTT.

This CDR3 reads CASSPHRGRWGGPDTQYF. In nucleotides, the CDR3 is TGTGCCAGCAGTCCGCATAGAGGGAGATGGGGCGGCCCAGATACGCAGTATTTT. The V and J genes are TRBV27 and TRBJ2-3; possibly TRBD1 or TRBD2 for D (5 bases each). Trimming cost V 5 bases and J 4 bases, with 25 bases left between them. Germline V gene data show CDR1 as MNHEY and CDR2 as SMNVEV (reference sequence). The CDR3 contains 18 residues.

The chain employs TRBV27 and TRBJ2-2; D remains unclear. Per the germline V gene, CDR1 is MNHEY and CDR2 is SMNVEV (reference sequence). V shed 6 bases and J shed 6 bases, with 11 bases lying between them. CDR3 length: 13 residues. CDR3 DNA sequence: TGTGCCAGCAGCCCCGTTCTCTCCGGGGAGCTGTTTTTT. Protein product: CASSPVLSGELFF.

This chain connects TRBV27 to TRBJ1-5; tentative D call: TRBD1 (5 bases). From germline, CDR1 is MNHEY and CDR2 SMNVEV (reference sequence). The V gene lost 4 bases and the J gene lost 1 base, with 14 bases spanning the gap. The CDR3 length is 16 residues. In DNA, the CDR3 is TGTGCCAGCAGTTCAGACAGTTTAAGGAGCAATCAGCCCCAGCATTTT. The encoded protein is CASSSDSLRSNQPQHF.

This clone was seen more than once but under ten times. J is TRBJ2-7 and V is TRBV6-5; 7 bases fit TRBD1. Germline V gene data show CDR1 as MNHEY and CDR2 as SVGAGI. The J segment lost 6 bases and the V segment lost 0 bases, leaving 8 bases of the junction unmatched. This CDR3 region has 15 residues. The CDR3 region is CASSYSITGVREQYF. For the CDR3, the DNA is TGTGCCAGCAGTTACTCCATCACAGGGGTGCGCGAGCAGTACTTC.